This TCR beta chain was found in a study of shared clonotypes between healthy human individuals. Study conclusions and caveats: With several donors compared, approximately 5.5% of naive CD4 clonotypes were shared.

Concerning this clone: Its specificity is not known.

CD45RO negativity and positive selection for CCR7 defined naive CD8 cells, a population that excluded terminally differentiated effector memory CD45RA+ cells. Original analysis: In the immunoSEQ data, sequences were junction-only and lacked quality scores, so filtering differed. The table came from immunoSEQ multiplex PCR; TCRdb's copy has only in-frame clones and leaves some out. V and J calls and clone size are copied from that table; D and trimming were computed from the DNA. The sample has hundreds of thousands of clones; about 96% are singletons. The CDR3 has 14 amino acids. The J segment lost 2 bases and the V segment lost 6 bases, leaving 3 bases of the junction unmatched. Germline CDR1 is MDHEN and CDR2 is SYDVKM.

The clonotype originates from a woman in her thirties in good health. Sequencing was done on a sample of naive CD8+ T cells sorted from blood. The genes are TRBV28 and TRBJ2-1, with TRBD1 identical over 8 bases. DNA for the CDR3: TGTGCCAGCAGGGGACAGGTTACCTACAATGAGCAGTTCTTC. Protein sequence: CASRGQVTYNEQFF.